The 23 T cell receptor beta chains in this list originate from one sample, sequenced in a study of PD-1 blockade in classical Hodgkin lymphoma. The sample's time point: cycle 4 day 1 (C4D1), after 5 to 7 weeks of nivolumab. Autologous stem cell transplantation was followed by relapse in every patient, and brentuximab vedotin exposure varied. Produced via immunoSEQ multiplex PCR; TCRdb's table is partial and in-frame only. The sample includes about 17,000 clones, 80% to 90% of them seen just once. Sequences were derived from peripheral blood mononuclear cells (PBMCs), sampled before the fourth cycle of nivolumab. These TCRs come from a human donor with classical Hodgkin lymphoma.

The CDR3 DNA follows: TGCGCCAGCAGCTTAGTGCAGGGGGATAATTCACCCCTCCACTTT. Its translation is CASSLVQGDNSPLHF. J is TRBJ1-6 and V is TRBV5-1; 7 bases line up with TRBD1. The germline V gene encodes CDR1 SGHRS and CDR2 YFSETQ. The CDR3 totals 15 residues. V lost 2 bases and J lost 5; bases outside the gene matches: 4.

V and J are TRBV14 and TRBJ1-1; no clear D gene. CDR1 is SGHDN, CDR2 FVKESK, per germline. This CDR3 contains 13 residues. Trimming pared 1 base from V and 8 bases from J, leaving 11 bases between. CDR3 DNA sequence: TGTGCCAGCAGCCAAGTCTCGGGCGGGGAAGCTTTCTTT. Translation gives CASSQVSGGEAFF.

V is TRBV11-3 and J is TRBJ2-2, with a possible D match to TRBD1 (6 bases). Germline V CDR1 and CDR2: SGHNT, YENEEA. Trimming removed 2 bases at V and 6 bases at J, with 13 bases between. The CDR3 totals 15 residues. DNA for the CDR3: TGTGCCAGCAGCTTACAGTCAGGGGCGGCCGGGGAGCTGTTTTTT. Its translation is CASSLQSGAAGELFF. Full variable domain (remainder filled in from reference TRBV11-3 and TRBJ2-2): EAGVVQSPRYKIIEKKQPVAFWCNPISGHNTLYWYLQNLGQGPELLIRYENEEAVDDSQLPKDRFSAERLKGVDSTLKIQPAELGDSAVYLCASSLQSGAAGELFFGEGSRLTVL.

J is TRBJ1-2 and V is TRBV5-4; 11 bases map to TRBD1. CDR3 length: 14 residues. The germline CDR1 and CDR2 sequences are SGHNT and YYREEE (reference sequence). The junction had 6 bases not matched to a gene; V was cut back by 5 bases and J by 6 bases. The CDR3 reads CASSAGQGADGYTF. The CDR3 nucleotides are TGTGCCAGCAGTGCAGGACAGGGGGCGGATGGCTACACCTTC.

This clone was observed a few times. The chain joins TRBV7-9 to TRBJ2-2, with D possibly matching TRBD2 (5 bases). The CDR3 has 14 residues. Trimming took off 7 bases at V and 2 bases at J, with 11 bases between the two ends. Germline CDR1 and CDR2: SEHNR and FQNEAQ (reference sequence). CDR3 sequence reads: CASNLDSNTGELFF. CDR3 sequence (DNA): TGTGCCAGCAACCTGGACTCTAACACCGGGGAGCTGTTTTTT. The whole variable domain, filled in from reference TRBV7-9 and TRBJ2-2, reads DTGVSQNPRHKITKRGQNVTFRCDPISEHNRLYWYRQTLGQGPEFLTYFQNEAQLEKSRLLSDRFSAERPKGSFSTLEIQRTEQGDSAMYLCASNLDSNTGELFFGEGSRLTVL.

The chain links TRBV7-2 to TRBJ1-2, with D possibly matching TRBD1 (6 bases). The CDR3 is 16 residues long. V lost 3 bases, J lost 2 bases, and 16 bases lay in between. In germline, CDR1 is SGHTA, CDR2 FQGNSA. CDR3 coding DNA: TGTGCCAGCAGCTTCGAAGGGACACAGGCGAACTATGGCTACACCTTC. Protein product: CASSFEGTQANYGYTF.

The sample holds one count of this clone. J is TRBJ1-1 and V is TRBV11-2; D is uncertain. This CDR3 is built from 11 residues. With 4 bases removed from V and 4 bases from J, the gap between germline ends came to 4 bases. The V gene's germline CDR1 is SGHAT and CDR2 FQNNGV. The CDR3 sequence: CASSWGTEAFF. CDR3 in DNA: TGTGCCAGCAGCTGGGGCACTGAAGCTTTCTTT.

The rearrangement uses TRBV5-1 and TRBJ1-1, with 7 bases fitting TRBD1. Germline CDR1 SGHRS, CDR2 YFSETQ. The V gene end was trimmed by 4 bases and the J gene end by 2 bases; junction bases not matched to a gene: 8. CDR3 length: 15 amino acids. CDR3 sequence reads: CASSQPTGQNTEAFF. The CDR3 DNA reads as TGCGCCAGCAGCCAACCGACAGGGCAAAACACTGAAGCTTTCTTT.

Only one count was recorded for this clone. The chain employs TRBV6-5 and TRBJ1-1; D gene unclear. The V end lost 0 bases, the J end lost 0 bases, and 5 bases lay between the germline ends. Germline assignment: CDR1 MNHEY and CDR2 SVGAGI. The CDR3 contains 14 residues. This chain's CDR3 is CASSYSFVNTEAFF. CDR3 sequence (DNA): TGTGCCAGCAGTTACTCGTTTGTGAACACTGAAGCTTTCTTT.

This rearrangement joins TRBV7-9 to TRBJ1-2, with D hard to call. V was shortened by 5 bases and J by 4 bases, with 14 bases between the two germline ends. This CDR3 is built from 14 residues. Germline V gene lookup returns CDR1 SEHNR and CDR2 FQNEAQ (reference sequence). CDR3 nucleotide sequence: TGTGCCAGCAGCGCTGGAGCAGGTGGCTATGGCTACACCTTC. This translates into CASSAGAGGYGYTF.

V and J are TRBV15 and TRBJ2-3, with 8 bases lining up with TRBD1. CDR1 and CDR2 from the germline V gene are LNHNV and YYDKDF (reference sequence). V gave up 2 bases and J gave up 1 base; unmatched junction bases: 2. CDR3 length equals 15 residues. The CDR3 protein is CATSRQGARTDTQYF. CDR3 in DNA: TGTGCCACCAGCAGACAGGGGGCCCGCACAGATACGCAGTATTTT. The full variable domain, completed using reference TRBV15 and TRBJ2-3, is DAMVIQNPRYQVTQFGKPVTLSCSQTLNHNVMYWYQQKSSQAPKLLFHYYDKDFNNEADTPDNFQSRRPNTSFCFLDIRSPGLGDTAMYLCATSRQGARTDTQYFGPGTRLTVL.

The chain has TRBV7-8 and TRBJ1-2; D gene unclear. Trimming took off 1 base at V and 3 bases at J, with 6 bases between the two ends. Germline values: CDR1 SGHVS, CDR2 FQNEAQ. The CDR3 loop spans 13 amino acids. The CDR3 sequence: CASSLDTYYGYTF. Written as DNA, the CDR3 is TGTGCCAGCAGCTTAGACACCTACTATGGCTACACCTTC. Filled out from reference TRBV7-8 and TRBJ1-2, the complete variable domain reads GAGVSQSPRYKVAKRGQDVALRCDPISGHVSLFWYQQALGQGPEFLTYFQNEAQLDKSGLPSDRFFAERPEGSVSTLKIQRTQQEDSAVYLCASSLDTYYGYTFGSGTRLTVV.

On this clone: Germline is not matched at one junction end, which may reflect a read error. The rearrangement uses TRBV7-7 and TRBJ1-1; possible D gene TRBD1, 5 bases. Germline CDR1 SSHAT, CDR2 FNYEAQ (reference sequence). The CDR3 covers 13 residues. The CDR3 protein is CASSVDRNTEAFF. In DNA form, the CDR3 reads TGTGCTAGCAGCGTTGACAGGAACACTGAAGCTTTCTTT.

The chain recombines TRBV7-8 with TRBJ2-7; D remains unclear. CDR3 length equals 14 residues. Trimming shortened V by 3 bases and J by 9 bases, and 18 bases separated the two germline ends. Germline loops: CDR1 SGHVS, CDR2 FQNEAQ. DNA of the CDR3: TGTGCCAGCAGCTTTTCTGACCTTGGCACGGGGCAGTACTTC. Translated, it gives CASSFSDLGTGQYF.

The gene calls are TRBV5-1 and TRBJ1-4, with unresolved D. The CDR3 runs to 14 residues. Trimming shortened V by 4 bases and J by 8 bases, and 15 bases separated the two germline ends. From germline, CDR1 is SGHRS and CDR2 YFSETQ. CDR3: CASSQAGAKEKLFF. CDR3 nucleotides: TGCGCCAGCAGCCAAGCGGGAGCGAAGGAAAAACTGTTTTTT.

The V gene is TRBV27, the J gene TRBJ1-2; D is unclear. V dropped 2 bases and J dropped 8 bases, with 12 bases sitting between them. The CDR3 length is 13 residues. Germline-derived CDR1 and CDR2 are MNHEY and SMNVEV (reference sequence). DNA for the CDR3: TGTGCCAGCAGTTTAGGGCCCGGTTCCGGCTACACCTTC. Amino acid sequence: CASSLGPGSGYTF.

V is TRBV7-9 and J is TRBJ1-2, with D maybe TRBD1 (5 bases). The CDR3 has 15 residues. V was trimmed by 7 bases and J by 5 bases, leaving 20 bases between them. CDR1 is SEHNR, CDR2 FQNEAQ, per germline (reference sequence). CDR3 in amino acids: CASNPSGGEIYGYTF. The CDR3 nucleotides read TGTGCCAGCAACCCATCGGGGGGGGAGATTTATGGCTACACCTTC.

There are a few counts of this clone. CDR3 DNA: TGTGCCAGCAGCTCCGGGACTAGCGGCGATCTCACAGATACGCAGTATTTT. It specifies CASSSGTSGDLTDTQYF. J is TRBJ2-3 and V is TRBV7-9; 11 positions match TRBD2. In germline, CDR1 is SEHNR, CDR2 FQNEAQ (reference sequence). This CDR3 spans 17 amino acids. J gave up 2 bases and V 4 bases, and 8 bases lay outside the gene matches.

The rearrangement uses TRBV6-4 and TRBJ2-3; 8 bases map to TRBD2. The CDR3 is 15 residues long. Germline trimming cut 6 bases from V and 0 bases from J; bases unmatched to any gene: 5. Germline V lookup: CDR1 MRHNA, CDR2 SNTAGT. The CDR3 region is CASRRLATSTDTQYF. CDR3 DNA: TGTGCCAGCAGAAGACTAGCGACTAGCACAGATACGCAGTATTTT.

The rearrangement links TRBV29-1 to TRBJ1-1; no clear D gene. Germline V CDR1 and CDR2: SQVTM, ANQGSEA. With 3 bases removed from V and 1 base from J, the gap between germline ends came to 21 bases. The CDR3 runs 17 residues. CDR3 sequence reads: CSVDSHGVPVGNTEAFF. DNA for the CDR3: TGCAGCGTTGATTCTCACGGGGTTCCAGTAGGGAACACTGAAGCTTTCTTT.

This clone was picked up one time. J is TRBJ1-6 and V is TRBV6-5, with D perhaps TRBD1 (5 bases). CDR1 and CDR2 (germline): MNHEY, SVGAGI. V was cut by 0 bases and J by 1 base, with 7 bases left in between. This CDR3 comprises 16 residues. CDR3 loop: CASSYSKGSYNSPLHF. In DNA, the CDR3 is TGTGCCAGCAGTTACTCGAAGGGGTCCTATAATTCACCCCTCCACTTT.

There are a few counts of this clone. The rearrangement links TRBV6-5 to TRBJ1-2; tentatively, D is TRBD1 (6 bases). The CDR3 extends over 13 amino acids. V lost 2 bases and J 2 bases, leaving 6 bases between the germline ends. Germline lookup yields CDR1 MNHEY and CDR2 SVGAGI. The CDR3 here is CASSYGTNYGYTF. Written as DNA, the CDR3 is TGTGCCAGCAGTTACGGGACAAACTATGGCTACACCTTC.

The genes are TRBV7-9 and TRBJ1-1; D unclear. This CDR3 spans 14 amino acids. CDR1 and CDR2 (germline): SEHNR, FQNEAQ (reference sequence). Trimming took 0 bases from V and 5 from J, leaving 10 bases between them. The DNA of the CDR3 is TGTGCCAGCAGCTTAGCGACTGGAGGGACTGAAGCTTTCTTT. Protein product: CASSLATGGTEAFF. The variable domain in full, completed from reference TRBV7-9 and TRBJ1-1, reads DTGVSQNPRHKITKRGQNVTFRCDPISEHNRLYWYRQTLGQGPEFLTYFQNEAQLEKSRLLSDRFSAERPKGSFSTLEIQRTEQGDSAMYLCASSLATGGTEAFFGQGTRLTVV.